The 29 T cell receptor beta chains presented below share a single source sample, sequenced in a study of T cell changes during pregnancy in multiple sclerosis. The table came from immunoSEQ multiplex PCR; TCRdb's copy has only in-frame clones and leaves some out. The sample consists of under 75,000 clones, about 93% of them appearing once. The material was CD4+ T cells from peripheral blood mononuclear cells, obtained after pregnancy. The receptors derive from a female donor with multiple sclerosis, enrolled in a pregnancy study.

The gene calls are TRBV6-6 and TRBJ2-7, with 12 bases matching TRBD2. The CDR3 has 14 residues. Germline-derived CDR1 and CDR2 are MNHNY and SVGAGI (reference sequence). The trim removed 6 bases at V and 1 base at J, leaving 1 base unmatched. This chain's CDR3 is CASSGLAGSYEQYF. CDR3 bases: TGTGCCAGCAGCGGACTAGCGGGGTCCTACGAGCAGTACTTC.

This clone has just one count. The chain joins TRBV7-3 to TRBJ1-6; D ambiguous. The CDR3 runs 14 residues. Trimming shortened V by 2 bases and J by 9 bases, and 11 bases separated the two germline ends. Germline loops: CDR1 SGHTA, CDR2 FQGTGA. In DNA form, the CDR3 reads TGTGCCAGCAGCTTATCGGGGTATGGTTCACCCCTCCACTTT. Encoded protein: CASSLSGYGSPLHF.

The chain carries TRBV19 and TRBJ1-1; possibly TRBD1 for D (5 bases). Looked up from germline, CDR1 is LNHDA and CDR2 is SQIVND (reference sequence). The CDR3 spans 13 residues. V was cut by 5 bases and J by 3 bases, with 10 bases left in between. The CDR3 spells CASSLDRYTEAFF. CDR3 in DNA: TGTGCCAGTAGTCTCGACAGATACACTGAAGCTTTCTTT. The full variable domain, its missing parts supplied by reference TRBV19 and TRBJ1-1, is DGGITQSPKYLFRKEGQNVTLSCEQNLNHDAMYWYRQDPGQGLRLIYYSQIVNDFQKGDIAEGYSVSREKKESFPLTVTSAQKNPTAFYLCASSLDRYTEAFFGQGTRLTVV.

This chain links TRBV29-1 with TRBJ2-5, with D perhaps TRBD2 (7 bases). The germline V gene encodes CDR1 SQVTM and CDR2 ANQGSEA. This CDR3 has 14 residues. The V gene lost 7 bases and the J gene lost 5 bases, with 20 bases spanning the gap. The CDR3 loop reads CSGWDTWGGETQYF. The CDR3 DNA is TGCAGCGGGTGGGACACTTGGGGAGGGGAGACCCAGTACTTC.

This clone occurred a few times. The chain is built from TRBV7-9 and TRBJ1-2, with 10 positions matching TRBD1. The junction had 2 bases not matched to a gene; V was cut back by 5 bases and J by 2 bases. There are 14 residues in the CDR3. Germline CDR1 is SEHNR and CDR2 is FQNEAQ (reference sequence). The CDR3 loop reads CASSLGQGNYGYTF. The CDR3, as DNA: TGTGCCAGCAGCCTGGGACAGGGGAACTATGGCTACACCTTC.

The rearrangement uses TRBV6-5 and TRBJ1-1, with 7 nucleotides matching TRBD1. Per germline, CDR1 MNHEY and CDR2 SVGAGI. The CDR3 is made up of 12 amino acids. J was trimmed by 5 bases and V by 7 bases; bases with no gene match: 4. CDR3: CASNRQGTEAFF. The CDR3 DNA sequence: TGTGCCAGCAATCGACAGGGAACTGAAGCTTTCTTT.

The V and J genes are TRBV30 and TRBJ1-2; D unclear. The CDR3 contains 14 residues. V lost 2 bases and J 0 bases, leaving 10 bases between the germline ends. Germline V lookup: CDR1 GTSNPN, CDR2 SVGIG (reference sequence). CDR3 protein: CAWSTGSPNYGYTF. The CDR3 region has the DNA TGTGCCTGGAGTACCGGGTCCCCTAACTATGGCTACACCTTC. Using reference TRBV30 and TRBJ1-2 for the parts outside the CDR3, the full variable domain is SQTIHQWPATLVQPVGSPLSLECTVEGTSNPNLYWYRQAAGRGLQLLFYSVGIGQISSEVPQNLSASRPQDRQFILSSKKLLLSDSGFYLCAWSTGSPNYGYTFGSGTRLTVV.

V and J are TRBV2 and TRBJ2-6, with D perhaps matching TRBD2 (6 bases). This CDR3 is built from 14 residues. Germline assignment: CDR1 SNHLY and CDR2 FYNNEI. V lost 7 bases and J lost 4, with 11 bases in between. The CDR3 is CASISGGGANVLTF. The CDR3, as DNA: TGTGCCAGCATCTCCGGAGGGGGGGCCAACGTCCTGACTTTC.

This clone was observed once. The V call is TRBV18, the J call TRBJ2-2; 9 bases align to TRBD2. Germline loops: CDR1 KGHSH, CDR2 LQKENI. Trimming at V came to 3 bases and at J to 1 base, leaving 0 bases not matched to a gene. The CDR3 sequence is 15 residues long. CDR3 in amino acids: CASSPSGRNTGELFF. The CDR3 bases are TGTGCCAGCTCACCTAGCGGGAGGAACACCGGGGAGCTGTTTTTT.

This clone was counted a few times. The V and J genes are TRBV19 and TRBJ1-5, with a tentative D call TRBD1 (5 bases). This CDR3 comprises 15 residues. V was clipped by 0 bases and J by 5 bases, with 11 bases between them. Germline assignment: CDR1 LNHDA and CDR2 SQIVND (reference sequence). CDR3 coding DNA: TGTGCCAGTAGTATAGAGGACATGGAACATCAGCCCCAGCATTTT. Its translation: CASSIEDMEHQPQHF. Full variable domain (missing parts from reference TRBV19 and TRBJ1-5): DGGITQSPKYLFRKEGQNVTLSCEQNLNHDAMYWYRQDPGQGLRLIYYSQIVNDFQKGDIAEGYSVSREKKESFPLTVTSAQKNPTAFYLCASSIEDMEHQPQHFGDGTRLSIL.

The genes are TRBV6-5 and TRBJ2-7; 9 nucleotides match TRBD1. V shed 7 bases, J shed 5 bases, and the junction held 6 bases outside the gene matches. CDR3 length equals 13 residues. Germline V gene sequence: CDR1 MNHEY, CDR2 SVGAGI. This CDR3 reads CASTRTGAHEQYF. DNA of the CDR3: TGTGCCAGCACCCGGACAGGGGCGCACGAGCAGTACTTC.

This chain connects TRBV6-5 to TRBJ2-5; TRBD2 matches 8 bases. The J call may be incorrect, as the DNA end agrees better with TRBJ2-7. The germline CDR1 and CDR2 sequences are MNHEY and SVGAGI. The CDR3 is 14 amino acids. This CDR3 reads CASSRLSGTYEQYF. The CDR3, as DNA: TGTGCCAGCAGTCGCCTTAGCGGGACCTACGAGCAGTACTTC.

The chain carries TRBV18 and TRBJ1-2; D is undetermined. V was shortened by 3 bases and J by 1 base, with 12 bases between the two germline ends. The CDR3 has 15 residues. Germline assignment: CDR1 KGHSH and CDR2 LQKENI. CDR3 sequence: CASSPFPQFNYGYTF. The CDR3 nucleotides read TGTGCCAGCTCACCCTTTCCACAGTTTAACTATGGCTACACCTTC.

The chain couples TRBV11-1 to TRBJ1-2; weak D call: TRBD1 (5 bases). With 1 base removed from V and 8 bases from J, the gap between germline ends came to 11 bases. The CDR3 has 13 amino acids. The V gene's germline CDR1 is SGHAT and CDR2 FQDESV (reference sequence). The CDR3 here is CASSLEVRAGYTF. The CDR3 bases are TGTGCCAGCAGCTTAGAGGTCAGGGCCGGCTACACCTTC.

The rearrangement uses TRBV4-1 and TRBJ2-3; a possible D gene is TRBD1 (6 bases). The germline gives CDR1 MGHRA, CDR2 YSYEKL. The V end lost 4 bases, the J end lost 2 bases, and 13 bases lay between the germline ends. The CDR3 is 15 residues long. The DNA for the CDR3 is TGCGCCAGCAGCCTCCAGACAGGACTCACAGATACGCAGTATTTT. It translates to CASSLQTGLTDTQYF.

This chain connects TRBV28 to TRBJ2-2, with 9 bases fitting TRBD2. The CDR3 spans 15 residues. The V gene end was trimmed by 1 base and the J gene end by 4 bases; junction bases not matched to a gene: 1. The V gene's germline CDR1 is MDHEN and CDR2 SYDVKM. The CDR3 sequence is CASSLLTSGTGELFF. The CDR3 DNA sequence: TGTGCCAGCAGTTTATTGACTAGCGGCACCGGGGAGCTGTTTTTT.

The rearrangement joins TRBV9 to TRBJ2-7; 11 bases agree with TRBD1. Germline loops: CDR1 SGDLS, CDR2 YYNGEE. J was trimmed by 4 bases and V by 0 bases; bases with no gene match: 3. The CDR3 length is 15 residues. The CDR3: CASSVGGQGVYEQYF. CDR3 sequence (DNA): TGTGCCAGCAGCGTAGGGGGACAGGGGGTTTACGAGCAGTACTTC. The full variable domain, rest sourced from reference TRBV9 and TRBJ2-7, is DSGVTQTPKHLITATGQRVTLRCSPRSGDLSVYWYQQSLDQGLQFLIQYYNGEERAKGNILERFSAQQFPDLHSELNLSSLELGDSALYFCASSVGGQGVYEQYFGPGTRLTVT.

The gene calls are TRBV30 and TRBJ2-3, with 9 bases lining up with TRBD2. Trimming cost V 5 bases and J 10 bases; bases outside gene matches: 7. CDR3 size: 12 residues. Germline V gene data show CDR1 as GTSNPN and CDR2 as SVGIG (reference sequence). The CDR3 here is CAWAAGGQAQYF. The CDR3 DNA sequence: TGTGCCTGGGCGGCGGGGGGGCAGGCGCAGTATTTT.

V usage is TRBV9 and J usage is TRBJ1-4; 8 bases line up with TRBD1. The CDR3 runs to 15 residues. Germline assignment: CDR1 SGDLS and CDR2 YYNGEE. With V trimmed by 1 base and J by 6 bases, 5 bases remained unmatched. The CDR3 here is CASSVSGTGDEKLFF. CDR3 DNA sequence: TGTGCCAGCAGCGTATCCGGGACAGGAGATGAAAAACTGTTTTTT.

This clone was counted a single time. The V gene is TRBV7-2, the J gene TRBJ2-5, with a possible D match to TRBD2 (6 bases). Between the trimmed V and J ends, which lost 2 bases and 0 bases, there was a span of 16 bases. There are 17 residues in the CDR3. From germline, CDR1 is SGHTA and CDR2 FQGNSA. CDR3 coding DNA: TGTGCCAGCAGCTTATTGGTCGGGACTGGGTACCAAGAGACCCAGTACTTC. Its translation is CASSLLVGTGYQETQYF.

The chain combines TRBV7-6 with TRBJ2-7; TRBD2 matches at 14 bases. Germline loops: CDR1 SGHVS, CDR2 FNYEAQ. With V trimmed by 4 bases and J by 3 bases, 8 bases remained unmatched. The CDR3 is 17 residues long. For the CDR3, the DNA is TGTGCCAGCAGCTACGGGACTAGCGGGAGATTAGGCTACGAGCAGTACTTC. It codes for CASSYGTSGRLGYEQYF.

The J gene is TRBJ2-2, the V gene TRBV7-9; no firm D call. This CDR3 comprises 15 residues. CDR1 is SEHNR and CDR2 is FQNEAQ in the germline V gene (reference sequence). The V gene lost 0 bases and the J gene lost 2 bases, with 7 bases spanning the gap. The CDR3 region has the DNA TGTGCCAGCAGCTTAGCGACACCCAACACCGGGGAGCTGTTTTTT. This sequence encodes CASSLATPNTGELFF.

This clone was recorded only once. The CDR3 region is CASSKRGGGLFGTEAFF. The CDR3 bases are TGTGCCAGTAGCAAGAGAGGGGGGGGGCTCTTCGGCACTGAAGCTTTCTTT. V and J are TRBV19 and TRBJ1-1, with D possibly matching TRBD1 (6 bases). Trimming shortened V by 6 bases and J by 4 bases, and 24 bases separated the two germline ends. Germline CDR1 and CDR2: LNHDA and SQIVND (reference sequence). This CDR3 has 17 amino acids.

This chain uses TRBV18 with TRBJ2-1; D unclear. This CDR3 spans 14 amino acids. V lost 4 bases and J 5 bases, leaving 12 bases between the germline ends. CDR1 and CDR2 (germline): KGHSH, LQKENI. This CDR3 is CASSLDRLHNEQFF. The DNA of the CDR3 is TGTGCCAGCTCACTCGATAGACTTCACAATGAGCAGTTCTTC.

The CDR3 DNA reads TGTGCCAGCAGCTTAGCGCTGGCCACAGATACGCAGTATTTT. Residues: CASSLALATDTQYF. V is TRBV7-6 and J is TRBJ2-3, with D hard to call. This CDR3 is 14 amino acids long. Trimming removed 0 bases from V and 2 bases from J, with 6 bases in between. Germline V gene lookup returns CDR1 SGHVS and CDR2 FNYEAQ. Full variable domain (missing parts from reference TRBV7-6 and TRBJ2-3): GAGVSQSPRYKVTKRGQDVALRCDPISGHVSLYWYRQALGQGPEFLTYFNYEAQQDKSGLPNDRFSAERPEGSISTLTIQRTEQRDSAMYRCASSLALATDTQYFGPGTRLTVL.

The V call is TRBV6-1, the J call TRBJ2-5; 7 bases fit TRBD2. The CDR3 is made up of 15 amino acids. Germline CDR1 reads MNHNS; CDR2 reads SASEGT. After removal of 7 bases from V and 1 base from J, the junction contained 9 bases not matched to a gene. The CDR3 loop is CASTGGGNPQETQYF. As DNA, the CDR3 is TGTGCCAGCACGGGAGGCGGAAATCCCCAAGAGACCCAGTACTTC.

This chain connects TRBV28 to TRBJ1-3; D not certain. The germline gives CDR1 MDHEN, CDR2 SYDVKM. The CDR3 has 12 amino acids. Trimming took 5 bases from V and 8 from J, leaving 10 bases between them. DNA of the CDR3: TGTGCCAGCAGTCCCCGAGGAGACACCATATATTTT. As protein: CASSPRGDTIYF.

About this clone: The junction does not match germline at one end; this may be a read error. V usage is TRBV5-1 and J usage is TRBJ2-6, with 11 bases that match TRBD1. This CDR3 spans 16 amino acids. The germline gives CDR1 SGHRS, CDR2 YFSETQ. The CDR3 is CASSFSPGTGGNVLTF. DNA of the CDR3: TGCGCCAGCAGCTTCTCTCCCGGGACAGGGGGCAACGTCCTGACTTTC.

The V call is TRBV5-1, the J call TRBJ1-1, with D tentatively TRBD1 (5 bases). The ends were cut back, 1 base at V and 1 base at J, with 11 bases in the middle. Germline V lookup: CDR1 SGHRS, CDR2 YFSETQ. The CDR3 length is 15 residues. This CDR3 is CASSLWQGGNTEAFF. CDR3 nucleotide sequence: TGCGCCAGCAGCTTGTGGCAGGGAGGGAACACTGAAGCTTTCTTT.